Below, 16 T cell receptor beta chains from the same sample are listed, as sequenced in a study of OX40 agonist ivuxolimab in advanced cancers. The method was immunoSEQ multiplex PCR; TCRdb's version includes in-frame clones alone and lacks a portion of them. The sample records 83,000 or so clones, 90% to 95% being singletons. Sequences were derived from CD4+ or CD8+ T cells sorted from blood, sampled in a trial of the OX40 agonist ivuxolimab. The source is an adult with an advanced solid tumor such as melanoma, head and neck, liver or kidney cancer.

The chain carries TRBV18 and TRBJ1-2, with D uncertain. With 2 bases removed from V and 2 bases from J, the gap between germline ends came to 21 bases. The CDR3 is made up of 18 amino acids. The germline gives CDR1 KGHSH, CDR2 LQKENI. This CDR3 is CASSPMVWGAERNYGYTF. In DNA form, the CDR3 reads TGTGCCAGCTCACCAATGGTTTGGGGTGCGGAAAGGAACTATGGCTACACCTTC.

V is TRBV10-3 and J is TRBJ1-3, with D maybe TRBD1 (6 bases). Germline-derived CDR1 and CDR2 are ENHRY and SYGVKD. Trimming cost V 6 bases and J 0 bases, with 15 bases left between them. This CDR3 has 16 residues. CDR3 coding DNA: TGTGCCATCAGACAGGGCTGGGAAAACTCTGGAAACACCATATATTTT. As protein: CAIRQGWENSGNTIYF.

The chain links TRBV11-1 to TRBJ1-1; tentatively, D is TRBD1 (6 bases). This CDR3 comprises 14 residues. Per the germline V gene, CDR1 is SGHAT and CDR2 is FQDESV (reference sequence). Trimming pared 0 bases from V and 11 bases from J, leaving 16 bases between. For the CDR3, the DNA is TGTGCCAGCAGCTTAGCCAGGGGCCCCGATGTGGCTTTCTTT. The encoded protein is CASSLARGPDVAFF.

The CDR3 reads CASSQGTGMNTEAFF. The CDR3 region has the DNA TGTGCCAGCAGCCAAGGGACAGGGATGAACACTGAAGCTTTCTTT. This chain links TRBV7-2 with TRBJ1-1; 9 nucleotides agree with TRBD1. The CDR3 has 15 amino acids. Per the germline V gene, CDR1 is SGHTA and CDR2 is FQGNSA. The V and J ends lost 5 bases and 0 bases, in that order; junction bases with no gene match: 4. Together with reference TRBV7-2 and TRBJ1-1, the CDR3 gives the full variable domain: GAGVSQSPSNKVTEKGKDVELRCDPISGHTALYWYRQSLGQGLEFLIYFQGNSAPDKSGLPSDRFSAERTGGSVSTLTIQRTQQEDSAVYLCASSQGTGMNTEAFFGQGTRLTVV.

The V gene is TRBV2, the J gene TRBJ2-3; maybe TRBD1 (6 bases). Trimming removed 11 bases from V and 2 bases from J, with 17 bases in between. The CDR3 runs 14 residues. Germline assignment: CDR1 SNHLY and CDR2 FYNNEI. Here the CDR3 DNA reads TGTGCCGTGCAGGGGTTACTACCCACAGATACGCAGTATTTT. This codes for CAVQGLLPTDTQYF.

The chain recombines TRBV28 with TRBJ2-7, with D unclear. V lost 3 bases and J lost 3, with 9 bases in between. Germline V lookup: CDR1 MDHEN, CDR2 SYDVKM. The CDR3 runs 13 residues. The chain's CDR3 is CASSLRQSYEQYF. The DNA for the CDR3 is TGTGCCAGCAGTTTGAGGCAGAGCTACGAGCAGTACTTC.

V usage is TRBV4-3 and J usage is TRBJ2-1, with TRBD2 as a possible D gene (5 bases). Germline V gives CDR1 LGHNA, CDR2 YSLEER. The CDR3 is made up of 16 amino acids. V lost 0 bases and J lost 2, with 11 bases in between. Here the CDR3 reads CASSQDLATPYNEQFF. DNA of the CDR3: TGCGCCAGCAGCCAAGATTTAGCGACGCCCTACAATGAGCAGTTCTTC.

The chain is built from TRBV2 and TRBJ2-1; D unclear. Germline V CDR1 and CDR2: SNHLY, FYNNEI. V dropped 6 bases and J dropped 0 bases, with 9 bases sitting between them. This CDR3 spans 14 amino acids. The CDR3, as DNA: TGTGCCAGCAGGGTCTCTAGCTCCTACAATGAGCAGTTCTTC. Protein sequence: CASRVSSSYNEQFF.

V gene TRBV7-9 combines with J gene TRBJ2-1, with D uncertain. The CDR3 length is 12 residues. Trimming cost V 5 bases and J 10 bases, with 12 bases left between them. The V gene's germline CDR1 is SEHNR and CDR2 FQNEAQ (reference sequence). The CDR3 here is CASSLGSREQFF. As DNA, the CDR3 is TGTGCCAGCAGCCTGGGGTCGCGGGAGCAGTTCTTC. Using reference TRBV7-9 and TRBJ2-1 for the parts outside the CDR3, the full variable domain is DTGVSQNPRHKITKRGQNVTFRCDPISEHNRLYWYRQTLGQGPEFLTYFQNEAQLEKSRLLSDRFSAERPKGSFSTLEIQRTEQGDSAMYLCASSLGSREQFFGPGTRLTVL.

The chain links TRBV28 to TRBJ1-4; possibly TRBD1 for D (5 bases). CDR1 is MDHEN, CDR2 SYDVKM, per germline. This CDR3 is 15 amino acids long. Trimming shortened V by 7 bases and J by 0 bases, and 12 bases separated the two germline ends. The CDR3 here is CASITQGATNEKLFF. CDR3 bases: TGTGCCAGCATTACTCAGGGTGCAACTAATGAAAAACTGTTTTTT.

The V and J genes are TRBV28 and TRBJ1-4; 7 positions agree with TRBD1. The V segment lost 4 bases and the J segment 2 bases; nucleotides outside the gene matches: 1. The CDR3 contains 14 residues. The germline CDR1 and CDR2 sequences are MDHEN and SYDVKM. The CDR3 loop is CASSSGGTNEKLFF. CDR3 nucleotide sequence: TGTGCCAGCAGTTCAGGGGGTACTAATGAAAAACTGTTTTTT.

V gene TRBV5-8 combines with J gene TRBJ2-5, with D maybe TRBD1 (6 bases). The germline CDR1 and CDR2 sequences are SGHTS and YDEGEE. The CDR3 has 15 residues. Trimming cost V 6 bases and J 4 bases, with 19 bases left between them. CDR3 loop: CASNRGRRTAETQYF. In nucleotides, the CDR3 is TGTGCCAGCAATCGGGGACGTCGGACAGCAGAGACCCAGTACTTC. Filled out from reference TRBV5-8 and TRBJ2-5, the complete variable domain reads EAGVTQSPTHLIKTRGQQATLRCSPISGHTSVYWYQQALGLGLQFLLWYDEGEERNRGNFPPRFSGRQFPNYSSELNVNALELEDSALYLCASNRGRRTAETQYFGPGTRLLVL.

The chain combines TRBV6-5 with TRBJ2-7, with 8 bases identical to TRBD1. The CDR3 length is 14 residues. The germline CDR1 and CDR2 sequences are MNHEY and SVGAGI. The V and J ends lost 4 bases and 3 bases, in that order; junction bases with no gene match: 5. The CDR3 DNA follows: TGTGCCAGCAGTTGGACAGGGCCCTACTACGAGCAGTACTTC. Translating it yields CASSWTGPYYEQYF.

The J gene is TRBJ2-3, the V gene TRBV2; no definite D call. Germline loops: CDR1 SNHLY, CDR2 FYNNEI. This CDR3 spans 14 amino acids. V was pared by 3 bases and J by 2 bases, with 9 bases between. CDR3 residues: CASSELTFTDTQYF. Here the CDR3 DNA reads TGTGCCAGCAGTGAGCTAACTTTCACAGATACGCAGTATTTT.

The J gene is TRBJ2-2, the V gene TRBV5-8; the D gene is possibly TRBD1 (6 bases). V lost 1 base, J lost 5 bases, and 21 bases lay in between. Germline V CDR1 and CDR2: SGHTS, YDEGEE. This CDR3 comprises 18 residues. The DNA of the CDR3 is TGTGCCAGCAGCTTGAATCAGTTCGCAGGGGTATATACCGGGGAGCTGTTTTTT. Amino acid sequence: CASSLNQFAGVYTGELFF. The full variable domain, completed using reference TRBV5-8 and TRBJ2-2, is EAGVTQSPTHLIKTRGQQATLRCSPISGHTSVYWYQQALGLGLQFLLWYDEGEERNRGNFPPRFSGRQFPNYSSELNVNALELEDSALYLCASSLNQFAGVYTGELFFGEGSRLTVL.

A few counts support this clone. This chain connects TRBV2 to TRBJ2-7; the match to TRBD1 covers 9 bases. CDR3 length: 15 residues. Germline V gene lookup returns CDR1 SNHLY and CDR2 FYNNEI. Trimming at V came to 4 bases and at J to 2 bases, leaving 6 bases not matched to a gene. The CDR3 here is CASSARGTGPYEQYF. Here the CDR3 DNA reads TGTGCCAGCAGTGCCCGTGGGACAGGGCCCTACGAGCAGTACTTC.